Reported below is one TCR beta chain. There is no known antigen for this receptor. Base qualities were left out, and no much larger clone turns up one base away. The cohort was made up of approximately 670 healthy bone marrow donors. At the time of sampling, every cohort member was nominally healthy, though immune exposures that went unrecorded were likely present. The donor tested CMV seronegative and was one of the 352 seronegative cohort members. A peripheral blood sample was provided by each donor, and peripheral blood mononuclear cells were used for TCR beta sequencing. The Qiagen DNeasy Blood Extraction Kit was used to extract genomic DNA from the blood cell samples. The source of the sample is a study of cytomegalovirus exposure and HLA in healthy donors (dated by TCRdb to about 2017). In the study overall: An earlier analysis of 550 to 700 of the donors reported 250 to 300 Gb of sequence data and some 120 million unique TCR beta sequences from about 179 million T cells. An early release covering more than 500 HLA-typed donors comprised about 300 gigabases of sequencing data and roughly 85 million unique TCR sequences. Of the roughly 430 genotyped donors, about 80% fell in the genetic ancestry cluster associated with self-reported Caucasian donors. The study aimed to test whether cataloging public T cell receptors could reveal signatures of past pathogen exposure. The study used immunosequencing to profile the T cell repertoires of around 600 subjects and linked those repertoires to cytomegalovirus serostatus. Besides the first cohort of some 670 subjects, a separate validation cohort made up of about 120 different subjects was used. The study combined high-throughput TCR immunosequencing, statistical association of individual TCRs with disease status, and machine learning to predict cytomegalovirus infection status. A later analysis re-analyzed previously published TCR beta repertoires from 550 to 700 donors and added high-resolution HLA genotyping to study TCR occurrence patterns. Rather than using new phenotypic data, the later analysis identified candidate immune exposures from TCR beta sequences and from how often those sequences occurred across donors. An earlier analysis of 587 of the donors used high-throughput TCR beta sequencing to judge whether each TCR beta V gene segment behaved as functional or pseudogenic. Donor age, sex, ethnicity and CMV serostatus were collected together with the repertoire data. A later genetic analysis used genome-wide SNP genotypes for about 65% of the roughly 700 donors, treating that subset as a discovery cohort. Every repertoire in the discovery cohort had been generated on one and the same sequencing platform. HLA typing included class I and class II loci at four-digit resolution. Typing coverage varied by locus: roughly 629-640 donors for A, B, C, DRB1 and DQB1; under 550 for DQA1; about 570 for DPA1; approximately 450 for DPB1. About 5 DR-DQ haplotypes were handled as single units for association and clustering, since linkage in the cohort was strong. Across about 380 genotyped donors of the cohort, an average of approximately 240,000 unique TCR beta nucleotide sequences per donor were sequenced, and approximately 19% of those sequences were non-productive.

The research as a whole found: In this cohort, only TCR beta chains were sequenced, and detectable features were limited by the absence of alpha or paired-chain data. A later analysis reported that several top co-occurrence clusters appeared linked to parvovirus B19, influenza, CMV and Epstein-Barr virus. Because the 87-base-pair reads could not distinguish some IMGT-functional V segments, including TRBV6-2 and TRBV6-3, those segments were excluded. V-gene and J-gene trimming of TCR beta chains was associated with a missense DCLRE1C variant in a later genetic analysis, and the association was replicated in an independent cohort. Presence/absence analyses assumed roughly uniform sequencing depth across donors, an assumption that may not hold. The classifier was reported to diagnose cytomegalovirus status with high specificity and sensitivity in both the original and validation cohorts. In the study, approximately 150 TCR beta chains were listed as associated with cytomegalovirus. A later analysis associated 16,951 TCR beta sequences with specific HLA alleles at a false discovery rate of 0.05. A group of highly shared sequence variants was considered likely to be a technical artifact of the sequencing pipeline. The authors suggested that the approach could potentially be extended to other disease states and immunological phenotypes. Because counts were too low, some 16 rarely observed V segments, including chromosome 9 orphons, were excluded from the earlier analysis of 587 of the donors. Compared with equally common non-associated chains, HLA-associated TCR beta chains in a later analysis were more clonally expanded and had lower generation probabilities. Three of the identified cytomegalovirus-associated TCR beta chains were confirmed in vitro to be specific for cytomegalovirus antigens. In a later genetic analysis, fewer N-insertions in productive TCRs were reported among donors in an Asian-associated ancestry cluster than the roughly 640-donor mean. Because some donors lacked HLA typing at each locus, the association tests relied only on the typed subset. A further reported finding was that TCR beta sequences accurately predicted the HLA-A and HLA-B alleles for most subjects in the first cohort. When HLA alleles, especially DR and DQ, strongly co-occurred, attributing TCR associations to individual alleles was difficult. CMV serostatus was the only immune exposure information available for the cohort. Linkage disequilibrium might explain the correlated functional status among segregating V segments, but an unknown experimental factor could not be excluded. In an earlier analysis of 587 of the donors, most TCR beta V segments appeared in productive rearrangements about 90% or about 30% of the time, broadly matching IMGT annotations. Most TCR sequences were observed very rarely across donors, whereas some public TCRs were present in many individuals. In a later analysis, the rate of TCR association differed among HLA loci, with DRB1 alleles having the most associated TCRs and HLA-C alleles having the fewest. Most CMV-associated TCR beta chains appeared to be HLA-restricted in a later analysis, and the HLA associations seemed to be driven largely by CMV exposure.

Based on the germline V gene, the CDR1 and CDR2 sequences are SNHLY and FYNNEI. The CDR3 spans 13 residues, from the cysteine through the phenylalanine. Just CDR3 DNA is preserved here, 39 bases in frame from base 1. Compared with germline, V lacks 4 bases and J lacks 5 bases; bases without a gene match: 4. The library was produced with the immunoSEQ multiplex PCR assay. A mixture of 60 forward primers for TCR Vbeta segments and 13 reverse primers for TCR Jbeta segments was used in the multiplex PCR. Amplification of the CDR3 region of rearranged TCR beta genes was performed with a multiplex PCR assay on genomic DNA. The Illumina HiSeq System was used to sequence the amplified TCR beta libraries as 87-base-pair reads. The source study handled its data this way. A later analysis counted 65 million to 90 million unique TCR beta chains across the 550 to 800 repertoires, and 10 million to 11 million of these chains were shared by at least two donors. A nearest-neighbor algorithm error-corrected the raw reads and collapsed the reads into unique sequences, merging closely related sequences to remove PCR and sequencing errors. Alignment of CDR3 sequences to IMGT reference sequences was used to assign V, D and J gene segments. For a sequence to be retained, a match of at least six nucleotides was required to both a V gene segment and a J gene segment. A rearrangement counted as productive if the CDR3 had no stop codons and remained in frame with V and J, and every other rearrangement counted as non-productive. Following IMGT convention, CDR3 was defined as the stretch from the second conserved V-encoded cysteine up to the conserved J-encoded phenylalanine. In an earlier analysis of around 640 of the donors, sequences lacking an unambiguous match to a single V gene segment were excluded. An earlier analysis of about 590 of the donors classified V segments as functional when productive rearrangements were above 56.7% and as segregating when the standard deviation between donors was above 5%. A statistical classification framework was built for diagnosing cytomegalovirus status from the catalog of TCR beta chain sequences. In a later analysis, TCR nucleotide sequences were compared against IMGT/GENE-DB human TR gene sequences so that V and J genes could be assigned. Using the TCRdist pipeline, a later analysis assigned CDR3 sequences along with most-parsimonious VDJ recombination scenarios. In a later analysis, each TCR beta chain was defined by its CDR3 amino acid sequence together with its V-gene family, and reads lacking a unique V-gene family were excluded. In a later analysis, some 600 highly shared, low-generation-probability nucleotide sequences were removed to address suspected cross-contamination and a sequencing artifact. In a later analysis, a clonal expansion index was calculated for each public chain from normalized within-repertoire ranks of inferred template counts. In a later analysis, generation probabilities were computed with a VDJ recombination model fitted to out-of-frame rearrangements, and the resulting probabilities were checked against IGoR. A later analysis scored TCR-TCR, TCR-HLA and TCR-CMV co-occurrence with hypergeometric tests, applying a repertoire-size bias correction to TCR pairs. A later analysis estimated false discovery rates by permuting HLA or CMV assignments 20 times. In a later analysis, co-occurring TCRs were grouped using DBSCAN, with TCRdist sequence similarity added in when clustering inside HLA-allele-positive subsets. For co-occurrence clustering, repertoires with fewer than 30,000 or more than 120,000 public chains were excluded, along with 4 to 6 repertoires with anomalous nucleotide sharing. In TCRdb, the immuneACCESS table is reduced to in-frame sequences with V and J assigned. These tables do not hold every clone; where another copy was compared, an unresolved V gene accounts for under half, and the others remain unexplained. The V and J calls and the clone size are those of that table, but D and trimming were determined from the DNA. For this sample the table gives 25,000 to 35,000 clones, of which around two fifths were detected only once. 2% of the sample rests with the top ten.

The chain couples TRBV2 to TRBJ2-7; TRBD1 fits 8 bases in the junction. Sequencing used PBMCs. The receptor comes from a woman in her fifties or sixties in good health and CMV-seronegative. The CDR3 here reads CASSVSGGNEQYF. The DNA sequence is given as TGTGCCAGCAGTGTGTCAGGGGGCAACGAGCAGTACTTC.